Below are 15 T cell receptor beta chains sequenced from a single sample in a study of shared clonotypes between healthy human individuals. It was CD45RO-negative cells, positively selected for CCR7, that made up naive CD8 cells, with terminally differentiated effector memory CD45RA+ cells excluded. Clones were sequenced by immunoSEQ multiplex PCR, and TCRdb holds only the in-frame ones, with some missing. The top ten hold around 24% of the sample, which has approximately 810,000 clones, nearly 95% seen once. The sequencing input was naive CD8+ T cells sorted from blood. The receptor source for this set is a man younger than 40 in good health.

CDR3: CASSSPGGNGYTF. The CDR3 DNA sequence: TGTGCCAGCAGCTCTCCAGGGGGAAATGGCTACACCTTC. V gene TRBV7-9 combines with J gene TRBJ1-2, with TRBD1 identical over 7 bases. The CDR3 has 13 amino acids. CDR1 SEHNR and CDR2 FQNEAQ come from the germline V gene (reference sequence). Trimming cost V 4 bases and J 6 bases; bases outside gene matches: 5.

The chain has TRBV9 and TRBJ2-2; D is undetermined. V was clipped by 1 base and J by 8 bases, with 12 bases between them. CDR1 is SGDLS and CDR2 is YYNGEE in the germline V gene. The CDR3 is 14 amino acids. CDR3 sequence: CASSVRSKVGELFF. The CDR3 nucleotides read TGTGCCAGCAGCGTACGTTCAAAAGTGGGGGAGCTGTTTTTT. The full variable domain, its missing parts supplied by reference TRBV9 and TRBJ2-2, is DSGVTQTPKHLITATGQRVTLRCSPRSGDLSVYWYQQSLDQGLQFLIQYYNGEERAKGNILERFSAQQFPDLHSELNLSSLELGDSALYFCASSVRSKVGELFFGEGSRLTVL.

The chain uses TRBV19 and TRBJ2-1, with D tentatively TRBD1 or TRBD2 (6 bases each). The V end lost 10 bases, the J end lost 7 bases, and 23 bases lay between the germline ends. The CDR3 totals 15 residues. Looked up from germline, CDR1 is LNHDA and CDR2 is SQIVND (reference sequence). CDR3 protein: CATVEEGGIGNEQFF. DNA of the CDR3: TGTGCCACCGTGGAAGAAGGGGGGATCGGTAATGAGCAGTTCTTC. Together with reference TRBV19 and TRBJ2-1, the CDR3 gives the full variable domain: DGGITQSPKYLFRKEGQNVTLSCEQNLNHDAMYWYRQDPGQGLRLIYYSQIVNDFQKGDIAEGYSVSREKKESFPLTVTSAQKNPTAFYLCATVEEGGIGNEQFFGPGTRLTVL.

About this clone: Other DNA sequences within the sample encode an identical CDR3. V is TRBV6-6 and J is TRBJ1-1; TRBD1 is a possible D gene (5 bases). Trimming removed 2 bases at V and 1 base at J, with 5 bases between. The CDR3 length is 13 residues. In germline, CDR1 is MNHNY, CDR2 SVGAGI (reference sequence). The DNA of the CDR3 is TGTGCCAGCAGTTACGGGGGGAACACTGAAGCTTTCTTT. Translating it yields CASSYGGNTEAFF.

This clone was detected many times. V and J are TRBV5-5 and TRBJ2-7; 12 bases match TRBD2. In germline, CDR1 is SGHKS, CDR2 YYEKEE (reference sequence). The CDR3 has 14 residues. V shed 4 bases and J 6 bases; nucleotides not matched to a gene: 5. The CDR3 protein is CASSPTSGSFEQYF. CDR3 nucleotide sequence: TGTGCCAGCAGCCCGACTAGCGGGAGCTTCGAGCAGTACTTC.

This sequence joins TRBV9 and TRBJ2-1; 10 bases agree with TRBD2. V shed 0 bases, J shed 10 bases, and the junction held 7 bases outside the gene matches. CDR3 length equals 15 residues. Per the germline V gene, CDR1 is SGDLS and CDR2 is YYNGEE. The DNA of the CDR3 is TGTGCCAGCAGCGTAGAAACTAGCGGGATAGTCGAGCAGTTCTTC. This translates into CASSVETSGIVEQFF. Full variable domain (rest looked up from reference TRBV9 and TRBJ2-1): DSGVTQTPKHLITATGQRVTLRCSPRSGDLSVYWYQQSLDQGLQFLIQYYNGEERAKGNILERFSAQQFPDLHSELNLSSLELGDSALYFCASSVETSGIVEQFFGPGTRLTVL.

This sequence joins TRBV7-9 and TRBJ1-1; TRBD1 might be the D (5 bases). This CDR3 comprises 15 residues. Trimming removed 5 bases at V and 1 base at J, with 14 bases between. CDR1 is SEHNR, CDR2 FQNEAQ, per germline (reference sequence). In nucleotides, the CDR3 is TGTGCCAGCAGCCCTCAAATGGGGGGGAACACTGAAGCTTTCTTT. It specifies CASSPQMGGNTEAFF.

The chain links TRBV10-1 to TRBJ2-7; D remains unclear. Per germline, CDR1 WNHNN and CDR2 SYGVQD (reference sequence). This CDR3 is built from 14 residues. Trimming took off 6 bases at V and 0 bases at J, with 12 bases between the two ends. CDR3: CASSDDTSSYEQYF. The CDR3 nucleotides read TGCGCCAGCAGCGACGACACGAGCTCCTACGAGCAGTACTTC.

The chain has TRBV25-1 and TRBJ2-1; 11 bases are a match to TRBD2. The V and J ends lost 6 bases and 4 bases, in that order; junction bases with no gene match: 5. Germline CDR1 and CDR2: MGHDK and SYGVNS. The CDR3 extends over 15 amino acids. DNA for the CDR3: TGTGCCAGCAGACTAGCGGGAGCGGGTTACAATGAGCAGTTCTTC. Its protein product is CASRLAGAGYNEQFF.

This chain uses TRBV21-1 with TRBJ1-5; the table's D call of TRBD1 was not tested on the DNA. TRBV21-1 constitutes a pseudogene. The CDR3 sequence is 17 residues long. CDR3 nucleotide sequence: TGTGCCAGCAGCCCTCAGGGGGACAGGTTTAGCAATCAGCCCCAGCATTTT. Amino acids: CASSPQGDRFSNQPQHF.

V usage is TRBV4-3 and J usage is TRBJ1-2; 9 nucleotides agree with TRBD1. The J segment lost 1 base and the V segment lost 0 bases, leaving 6 bases of the junction unmatched. This CDR3 spans 17 amino acids. Germline V gives CDR1 LGHNA, CDR2 YSLEER. This CDR3 is CASSQDRGTGLNYGYTF. CDR3 nucleotides: TGCGCCAGCAGCCAAGATCGCGGGACAGGGCTTAACTATGGCTACACCTTC.

V is TRBV7-8 and J is TRBJ1-5, with D possibly matching TRBD1 (5 bases). Deletions cut 3 bases from V and 2 bases from J, with 11 bases between. Germline V CDR1 and CDR2: SGHVS, FQNEAQ. The CDR3 is made up of 15 amino acids. CDR3 in DNA: TGTGCCAGCAGCTTCCGGGGGTCGGGCAATCAGCCCCAGCATTTT. Protein sequence: CASSFRGSGNQPQHF.

V gene TRBV7-2 combines with J gene TRBJ2-7, with D maybe TRBD1 (6 bases). The CDR3 has 16 amino acids. CDR1 SGHTA and CDR2 FQGNSA come from the germline V gene. The V gene lost 1 base and the J gene lost 3 bases, with 16 bases spanning the gap. The CDR3 region is CASSLELAQGIYEQYF. CDR3 sequence (DNA): TGTGCCAGCAGCTTAGAATTGGCACAGGGAATCTACGAGCAGTACTTC.

This CDR3 reads CASSGRTSGPSYNEQFF. CDR3 DNA: TGCGCCAGCAGTGGACGAACTAGCGGGCCTTCCTACAATGAGCAGTTCTTC. This chain links TRBV10-1 with TRBJ2-1; 9 bases fit TRBD2. With 4 bases clipped from V and 1 base from J, the junction kept 8 bases outside the gene matches. The germline V gene encodes CDR1 WNHNN and CDR2 SYGVQD (reference sequence). The CDR3 runs to 17 residues.

The chain is built from TRBV6-5 and TRBJ1-4, with a possible D match to TRBD1 (5 bases). Germline V CDR1 and CDR2: MNHEY, SVGAGI. V gave up 2 bases and J gave up 8 bases, with 12 bases separating them. This CDR3 comprises 14 residues. The CDR3 sequence is CASSYGGEGEKLFF. The DNA of the CDR3 is TGTGCCAGCAGTTACGGAGGGGAGGGGGAAAAACTGTTTTTT.